This record looks at one T cell receptor beta chain sequence and its context. Antigen unknown. This sample is part of a study of cytomegalovirus exposure and HLA in healthy donors. A multiplex PCR was run with 60 Vbeta primers and 13 Jbeta primers. The data were produced by immunoSEQ multiplex PCR, yet TCRdb's version contains in-frame clones alone and is incomplete. In the table there are about 140,000 clones, roughly 77% of which are singletons. The study, taken as a whole, reports: Three chains linked to CMV were shown in vitro to be specific for CMV antigens. Researchers catalogued roughly 150 TCR beta chains as cytomegalovirus-associated. A later analysis showed that HLA-associated TCR beta chains had undergone more clonal expansion than equally common others. As a later analysis revealed, the rate of TCR association differed by HLA locus, with DRB1 most and HLA-C fewest.

The V and J ends lost 5 bases and 7 bases respectively, with 8 bases between them. Germline-derived CDR1 and CDR2 are MGHDK and SYGVNS. This CDR3 is 11 amino acids long. V and J are TRBV25-1 and TRBJ1-1, with D hard to call. Sequenced sample: PBMCs. This TCR was recovered from a female donor in good health and CMV-seronegative. The CDR3 protein is CASSIPGEAFF. The DNA for the CDR3 is TGTGCCAGCAGTATCCCGGGTGAAGCTTTCTTT.